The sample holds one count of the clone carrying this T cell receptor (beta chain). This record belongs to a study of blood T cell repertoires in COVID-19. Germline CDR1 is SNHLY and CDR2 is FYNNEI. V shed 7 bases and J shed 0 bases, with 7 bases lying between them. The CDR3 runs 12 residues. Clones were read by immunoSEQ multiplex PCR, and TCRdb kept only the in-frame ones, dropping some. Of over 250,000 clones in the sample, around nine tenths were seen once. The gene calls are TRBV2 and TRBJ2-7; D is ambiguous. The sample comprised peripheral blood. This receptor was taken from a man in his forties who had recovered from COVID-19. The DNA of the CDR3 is TGTGCCAGCATTCGGAGCTCCTACGAGCAGTACTTC. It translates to CASIRSSYEQYF.